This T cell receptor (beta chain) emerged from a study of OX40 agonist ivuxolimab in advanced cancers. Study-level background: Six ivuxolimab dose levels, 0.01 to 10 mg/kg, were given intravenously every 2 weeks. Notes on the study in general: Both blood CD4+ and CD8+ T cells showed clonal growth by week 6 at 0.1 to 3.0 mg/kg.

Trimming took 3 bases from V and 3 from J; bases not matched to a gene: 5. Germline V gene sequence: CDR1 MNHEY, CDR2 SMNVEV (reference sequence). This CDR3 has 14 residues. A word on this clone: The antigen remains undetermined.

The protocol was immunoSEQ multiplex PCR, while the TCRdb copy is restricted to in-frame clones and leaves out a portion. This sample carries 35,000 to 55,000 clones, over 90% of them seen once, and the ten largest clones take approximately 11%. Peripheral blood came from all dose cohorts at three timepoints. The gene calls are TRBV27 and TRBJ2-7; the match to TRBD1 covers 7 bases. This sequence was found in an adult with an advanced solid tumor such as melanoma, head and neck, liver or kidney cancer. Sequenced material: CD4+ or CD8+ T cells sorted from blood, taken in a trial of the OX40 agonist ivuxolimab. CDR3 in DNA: TGTGCCAGCAGTTTGTCGACAGGGCTCTACGAGCAGTACTTC. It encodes CASSLSTGLYEQYF.